What follows are 30 T cell receptor beta chains derived from one specimen sequenced in a study of human T cells and chemical hapten exposure. One entry per CDR3 protein results from TCRdb running MiXCR on the RACE reads. The sample includes fewer than 200,000 distinct CDR3 sequences, about 20% of them seen just once. Time point of the sample: patch test 1, 2 weeks after DPC sensitization. The sample's treatment: therapeutic diphenylcyclopropenone sensitization with weekly scalp DPC. The starting material was whole blood, obtained in connection with sensitization to the hapten diphenylcyclopropenone (DPC). The source is a woman between 50 and 59 years old with alopecia areata. Some clones in this sample may be carry-over from other donors' samples.

This rearrangement joins TRBV2 to TRBJ2-2, with TRBD1 matching over 10 bases. The length of the CDR3 is 15 residues. Germline CDR1 SNHLY, CDR2 FYNNEI. Germline trimming cut 11 bases from V and 4 bases from J; bases unmatched to any gene: 10. The CDR3 DNA reads as TGTGCCTCAGGACAGGGGGTCTACTCCACCGGGGAGCTGTTTTTT. Translated: CASGQGVYSTGELFF.

This chain uses TRBV20-1 with TRBJ2-5; D is unresolved. The CDR3 sequence is 17 residues long. Germline-derived CDR1 and CDR2 are DFQATT and SNEGSKA (reference sequence). V shed 5 bases and J shed 2 bases, with 24 bases lying between them. For the CDR3, the DNA is TGCAGTGCTCTCCTAGTAATTCCCGGCACCTTACAAGAGACCCAGTACTTC. Its translation is CSALLVIPGTLQETQYF.

The V and J genes are TRBV6-2 or TRBV6-3 and TRBJ2-2; 11 bases map to TRBD2. Germline V gene lookup returns CDR1 MNHEY and CDR2 SVGEGT. The junction had 5 bases not matched to a gene; V was cut back by 7 bases and J by 4 bases. The CDR3 sequence is 15 residues long. The DNA of the CDR3 is TGTGCCAGCAAATTAGCGGGAGGGCGCACCGGGGAGCTGTTTTTT. This codes for CASKLAGGRTGELFF.

The CDR3 nucleotides are TGCGCCAGCAGGGCCGGCGGATCCTACGAGCAGTACTTC. Its translation: CASRAGGSYEQYF. The chain is built from TRBV5-1 and TRBJ2-7; D unclear. Trimming took 5 bases from V and 1 from J, leaving 10 bases between them. From germline, CDR1 is SGHRS and CDR2 YFSETQ. CDR3 length: 13 amino acids.

This clonotype occurred a few times. V is TRBV29-1 and J is TRBJ1-1; 8 bases align to TRBD1. CDR1 SQVTM and CDR2 ANQGSEA come from the germline V gene. The CDR3 is 12 residues long. Losses at the gene ends were 7 bases for V and 6 bases for J; bases not matched to a gene: 7. The CDR3 coding sequence is TGCAGCGCTAAGACAGGGGAAGCTGAAGCTTTCTTT. This encodes CSAKTGEAEAFF.

The V gene is TRBV12-3 or TRBV12-4, the J gene TRBJ2-4, with D maybe TRBD2 (5 bases). V was clipped by 6 bases and J by 2 bases, with 11 bases between them. The CDR3 has 14 amino acids. The CDR3 coding sequence is TGTGCCAGCAGCCCTTGGGAGACCAAAAACATTCAGTACTTC. Amino acids: CASSPWETKNIQYF.

The chain has TRBV6-5 and TRBJ2-3, with D perhaps matching TRBD2 (6 bases). The germline CDR1 and CDR2 sequences are MNHEY and SVGAGI. Between the trimmed V and J ends, which lost 8 bases and 6 bases, there was a span of 27 bases. This CDR3 contains 17 residues. The CDR3 spells CASHPGASVGGLDTQYF. The CDR3 region has the DNA TGTGCCAGCCACCCTGGGGCTAGCGTGGGTGGACTGGATACGCAGTATTTT.

This clonotype came up a few times. CDR3 region: CASRKSGRAGETQYF. The CDR3, as DNA: TGTGCCAGCAGAAAAAGCGGGAGGGCCGGGGAGACCCAGTACTTC. The V and J genes are TRBV11-2 and TRBJ2-5; 10 bases are shared with TRBD2. V trimming: 6 bases; J trimming: 5 bases; junction bases outside the gene matches: 9. In germline, CDR1 is SGHAT, CDR2 FQNNGV. The CDR3 length is 15 residues. Full variable domain (rest looked up from reference TRBV11-2 and TRBJ2-5): EAGVAQSPRYKIIEKRQSVAFWCNPISGHATLYWYQQILGQGPKLLIQFQNNGVVDDSQLPKDRFSAERLKGVDSTLKIQPAKLEDSAVYLCASRKSGRAGETQYFGPGTRLLVL.

The chain has TRBV10-2 and TRBJ1-2, with D unclear. CDR1 is WSHSY and CDR2 is SAAADI in the germline V gene. The V and J ends lost 4 bases and 0 bases respectively, with 6 bases between them. CDR3 length: 13 residues. CDR3 bases: TGCGCCAGCAGTGTGCAGGCTAACTATGGCTACACCTTC. Its translation: CASSVQANYGYTF.

This clonotype was detected only a few times. CDR3 sequence reads: CSARETSVNTGELFF. CDR3 nucleotides: TGCAGTGCTAGAGAAACTAGCGTGAACACCGGGGAGCTGTTTTTT. The chain employs TRBV20-1 and TRBJ2-2; 7 positions agree with TRBD2. The CDR3 extends over 15 amino acids. Germline V lookup: CDR1 DFQATT, CDR2 SNEGSKA (reference sequence). Trimming removed 0 bases from V and 1 base from J; junction bases left unmatched: 2.

This chain uses TRBV6-2 or TRBV6-3 with TRBJ2-1, with D possibly being TRBD1 (8 bases). Germline CDR1 reads MNHEY; CDR2 reads SVGEGT. The CDR3 totals 17 residues. The V gene lost 6 bases and the J gene lost 1 base, with 19 bases spanning the gap. In nucleotides, the CDR3 is TGTGCCAGCAGACCTACCTACAGGGGGGGATCCTACAATGAGCAGTTCTTC. This encodes CASRPTYRGGSYNEQFF.

The rearrangement uses TRBV7-2 and TRBJ2-1; 8 positions agree with TRBD2. CDR1 and CDR2 (germline): SGHTA, FQGNSA. V dropped 2 bases and J dropped 6; count of bases not matched to a gene: 6. The length of the CDR3 is 15 residues. The chain's CDR3 is CASSLSTSGTNEQFF. CDR3 in DNA: TGTGCCAGCAGCTTATCAACTAGCGGAACCAATGAGCAGTTCTTC.

The chain carries TRBV2 and TRBJ2-2; 8 nucleotides line up with TRBD2. The V and J ends lost 4 bases and 5 bases, in that order; junction bases with no gene match: 6. Germline values: CDR1 SNHLY, CDR2 FYNNEI. CDR3 length: 15 residues. For the CDR3, the DNA is TGTGCCAGCAGTGTAACCAGCGGGGGTACCGGGGAGCTGTTTTTT. Its translation is CASSVTSGGTGELFF.

This clonotype has a handful of counts. This chain connects TRBV20-1 to TRBJ1-4, with D unclear. Trimming removed 4 bases at V and 8 bases at J, with 8 bases between. CDR1 is DFQATT and CDR2 is SNEGSKA in the germline V gene (reference sequence). The CDR3 has 11 amino acids. CDR3 sequence: CSATEGEKLFF. CDR3 sequence (DNA): TGCAGTGCTACCGAGGGAGAAAAACTGTTTTTT.

This clonotype was seen more than once but under ten times. This rearrangement joins TRBV12-3 or TRBV12-4 to TRBJ2-5; 8 nucleotides line up with TRBD2. The CDR3 is 16 amino acids. V shed 4 bases and J 3 bases; nucleotides not matched to a gene: 10. DNA for the CDR3: TGTGCCAGCAGTTGGGTTACTAGCGGACATAAAGAGACCCAGTACTTC. Its translation is CASSWVTSGHKETQYF.

The genes are TRBV7-9 and TRBJ2-2; 10 nucleotides align to TRBD2. Per germline, CDR1 SEHNR and CDR2 FQNEAQ (reference sequence). V lost 4 bases to trimming and J lost 7 bases; unmatched junction nucleotides: 6. The CDR3 loop spans 15 amino acids. The CDR3 loop is CASSSSGRADGELFF. The CDR3 region has the DNA TGTGCCAGCAGCTCCAGCGGGAGGGCCGACGGGGAGCTGTTTTTT.

The J gene is TRBJ1-1, the V gene TRBV7-8; D possibly corresponds to TRBD1 (5 bases). The CDR3 has 14 residues. V shed 5 bases and J shed 5 bases, with 15 bases lying between them. Looked up from germline, CDR1 is SGHVS and CDR2 is FQNEAQ. Here the CDR3 reads CASSLGRWGTEAFF. The CDR3 region has the DNA TGTGCCAGCAGCCTCGGACGCTGGGGGACTGAAGCTTTCTTT.

The chain couples TRBV5-8 to TRBJ1-1, with 8 bases matching TRBD1. The V and J ends lost 1 base and 6 bases, in that order; junction bases with no gene match: 5. The CDR3 runs 14 residues. Per the germline V gene, CDR1 is SGHTS and CDR2 is YDEGEE. The CDR3 bases are TGTGCCAGCAGCTTGCCAGGGGGCGGCGCTGAAGCTTTCTTT. Its translation: CASSLPGGGAEAFF.

The chain links TRBV6-1 to TRBJ1-2; maybe TRBD1 (6 bases). V shed 7 bases and J shed 6 bases, with 21 bases lying between them. This CDR3 contains 15 residues. CDR1 MNHNS and CDR2 SASEGT come from the germline V gene. In nucleotides, the CDR3 is TGTGCCAGCAACCCGGCTGCCGGGACAAGGCATGGCTACACCTTC. Amino acids: CASNPAAGTRHGYTF.

This clonotype was seen a few times. This chain connects TRBV20-1 to TRBJ2-1, with TRBD2 as a possible D gene (6 bases). Germline V gene sequence: CDR1 DFQATT, CDR2 SNEGSKA (reference sequence). This CDR3 has 14 amino acids. Trimming shortened V by 6 bases and J by 0 bases, and 12 bases separated the two germline ends. DNA for the CDR3: TGCAGTGCGGGGACTGCTAGCTCCTACAATGAGCAGTTCTTC. This gives the protein CSAGTASSYNEQFF.

This clonotype was counted a few times. This chain uses TRBV6-5 with TRBJ1-6; TRBD1 is a possible D gene (5 bases). V lost 0 bases and J lost 10, with 16 bases in between. CDR1 MNHEY and CDR2 SVGAGI come from the germline V gene. The CDR3 has 16 residues. The CDR3 region is CASSYSWGSPPSPLHF. In DNA, the CDR3 is TGTGCCAGCAGTTACTCGTGGGGGTCTCCCCCCTCACCCCTCCACTTT.

This clonotype was detected ten times or more. The genes are TRBV9 and TRBJ2-1; D is ambiguous. Trimming took off 2 bases at V and 7 bases at J, with 10 bases between the two ends. This CDR3 is 13 amino acids long. Per the germline V gene, CDR1 is SGDLS and CDR2 is YYNGEE. This chain's CDR3 is CASSVGPWNEQFF. In DNA, the CDR3 is TGTGCCAGCAGCGTCGGGCCATGGAATGAGCAGTTCTTC.

This clonotype turned up a few times. The chain carries TRBV20-1 and TRBJ2-7, with D perhaps matching TRBD1 (5 bases). Trimming left V 0 bases short and J 5 bases short, with 17 bases between. CDR3 length: 15 residues. Germline loops: CDR1 DFQATT, CDR2 SNEGSKA (reference sequence). CDR3 sequence (DNA): TGCAGTGCTAGAGACGAGCCAGGGCTTGGGGACGAGCAGTACTTC. This gives the protein CSARDEPGLGDEQYF.

In regard to this clonotype: Mismatch with germline at one junction end may stem from a read error. The chain links TRBV7-2 to TRBJ2-1; possible D gene TRBD2, 5 bases. The CDR3 is 15 residues long. Germline V gene data show CDR1 as SGHTA and CDR2 as FQGNSA. The CDR3 sequence is CASSPSSLAYNGQFF. Here the CDR3 DNA reads TGTGCCAGCAGCCCAAGCAGCCTAGCCTACAATGGGCAGTTCTTC. The full variable domain, with the rest looked up from reference TRBV7-2 and TRBJ2-1, is GAGVSQSPSNKVTEKGKDVELRCDPISGHTALYWYRQSLGQGLEFLIYFQGNSAPDKSGLPSDRFSAERTGGSVSTLTIQRTQQEDSAVYLCASSPSSLAYNGQFFGPGTRLTVL.

A few counts support this clonotype. The chain couples TRBV7-9 to TRBJ1-5; D unresolved. The CDR3 loop spans 14 amino acids. Trimming shortened V by 4 bases and J by 0 bases, and 7 bases separated the two germline ends. Per the germline V gene, CDR1 is SEHNR and CDR2 is FQNEAQ (reference sequence). The CDR3 region is CASSSTPSNQPQHF. In DNA form, the CDR3 reads TGTGCCAGCAGCTCAACACCTAGCAATCAGCCCCAGCATTTT. Using reference TRBV7-9 and TRBJ1-5 for the parts outside the CDR3, the full variable domain is DTGVSQNPRHKITKRGQNVTFRCDPISEHNRLYWYRQTLGQGPEFLTYFQNEAQLEKSRLLSDRFSAERPKGSFSTLEIQRTEQGDSAMYLCASSSTPSNQPQHFGDGTRLSIL.

The chain couples TRBV9 to TRBJ2-1; D assignment may be TRBD1 or TRBD2 (5 bases each). The CDR3 is 15 residues long. The germline gives CDR1 SGDLS, CDR2 YYNGEE. With 3 bases removed from V and 0 bases from J, the gap between germline ends came to 10 bases. The CDR3 protein is CASSEGRSSYNEQFF. The CDR3 DNA follows: TGTGCCAGCAGCGAGGGACGGAGCTCCTACAATGAGCAGTTCTTC.

V is TRBV20-1 and J is TRBJ2-3; the match to TRBD2 covers 10 bases. This CDR3 has 16 residues. J lost 4 bases, V lost 6 bases, and 13 bases had no gene match. In germline, CDR1 is DFQATT, CDR2 SNEGSKA (reference sequence). The CDR3 spells CSAAVGLAGESDTQYF. CDR3 in DNA: TGCAGTGCAGCAGTAGGGCTAGCGGGAGAGTCAGATACGCAGTATTTT.

The chain couples TRBV29-1 to TRBJ2-6; tentative D call: TRBD1 (6 bases). The germline V and J ends were trimmed by 2 bases and 0 bases, with 8 bases remaining between them. Germline V gene data show CDR1 as SQVTM and CDR2 as ANQGSEA. This CDR3 is built from 15 residues. The CDR3 DNA follows: TGCAGCGTTGAACAGGGGCTCTCTGGGGCCAACGTCCTGACTTTC. Translation: CSVEQGLSGANVLTF.

This clonotype was seen ten or more times. The chain carries TRBV5-1 and TRBJ2-1; 10 bases line up with TRBD2. This CDR3 has 16 residues. With 0 bases clipped from V and 3 bases from J, the junction kept 3 bases outside the gene matches. Germline V gene lookup returns CDR1 SGHRS and CDR2 YFSETQ. Here the CDR3 reads CASSLVSGRVYNEQFF. CDR3 sequence (DNA): TGCGCCAGCAGCTTGGTAAGCGGGAGGGTCTACAATGAGCAGTTCTTC.

The V gene is TRBV25-1, the J gene TRBJ1-2, with 11 positions matching TRBD1. This CDR3 has 14 amino acids. J was trimmed by 8 bases and V by 6 bases; bases with no gene match: 8. Germline assignment: CDR1 MGHDK and CDR2 SYGVNS. CDR3 nucleotide sequence: TGTGCCAGCAGAGGACAGGGGGCGTCGGAAGGCTACACCTTC. This translates into CASRGQGASEGYTF.